A single sample gave rise to the 30 T cell receptor beta chains below, sequenced in a study of shared clonotypes between healthy human individuals (dated by TCRdb to 2020 to 2021). Library generation was performed with the immunoSEQ multiplex PCR assay. TCRdb re-hosts the immuneACCESS table, in-frame sequences only. Its copies lack some clones; in the studies checked, an unresolved V gene accounts for under half of them, and the cause for the rest is not known. This sample is represented by some 900,000 clones; 76% of them were singletons. The ten largest clones take up around 1.4% of the sample. Sequences were obtained from memory CD4+ T cells sorted from blood. According to the study, the label for this sample's cell subset or site signals: CD45RA-negative fraction. The receptors derive from a man between 18 and 35 years old in good health.

This clone was picked up many times. The rearrangement links TRBV10-3 to TRBJ1-2, with D maybe TRBD1 (5 bases). V was pared by 7 bases and J by 9 bases, with 15 bases between. CDR1 is ENHRY, CDR2 SYGVKD, per germline. This CDR3 is built from 12 residues. This CDR3 is CAITGTGGSYTF. The CDR3 DNA is TGTGCCATCACCGGGACCGGGGGGAGCTACACCTTC.

The chain couples TRBV6-5 to TRBJ1-1; a possible D gene is TRBD1 (6 bases). Germline CDR1 and CDR2: MNHEY and SVGAGI. Trimming stripped 8 bases from V and 7 bases from J, with 14 bases between. CDR3 length: 12 residues. CDR3 residues: CASSSTGFEAFF. As DNA, the CDR3 is TGTGCCAGCTCTTCCACAGGGTTTGAAGCTTTCTTT.

In its sample, this clone was seen a few times. A much larger clone lies one base from this, so it may be a read error. The same CDR3 is also encoded by other DNA sequences in this sample. This chain links TRBV5-6 with TRBJ2-5; D might be TRBD1 (5 bases). The length of the CDR3 is 13 residues. Trimming removed 2 bases from V and 2 bases from J, with 7 bases in between. CDR1 is SGHDT, CDR2 YYEEEE, per germline. The CDR3 sequence is CASSFDRQETQYF. The CDR3 DNA reads as TGTGCCAGCAGCTTCGACAGACAAGAGACCCAGTACTTC.

The chain has TRBV2 and TRBJ1-2; possibly TRBD1 for D (5 bases). This CDR3 comprises 14 residues. CDR1 SNHLY and CDR2 FYNNEI come from the germline V gene. V was clipped by 2 bases and J by 1 base, with 8 bases between them. The CDR3 protein is CASSESQGNYGYTF. The CDR3 DNA follows: TGTGCCAGCAGTGAAAGTCAGGGTAACTATGGCTACACCTTC. Variable domain in full (rest from reference TRBV2 and TRBJ1-2): EPEVTQTPSHQVTQMGQEVILRCVPISNHLYFYWYRQILGQKVEFLVSFYNNEISEKSEIFDDQFSVERPDGSNFTLKIRSTKLEDSAMYFCASSESQGNYGYTFGSGTRLTVV.

The chain carries TRBV5-6 and TRBJ2-7; 11 nucleotides match TRBD2. The CDR3 loop spans 16 amino acids. The ends lost 3 bases at V and 2 bases at J; junction bases unmatched: 7. CDR1 and CDR2 (germline): SGHDT, YYEEEE. CDR3 amino acids: CASSSGLAEAAYEQYF. Here the CDR3 DNA reads TGTGCCAGCAGCTCGGGACTAGCGGAGGCGGCCTACGAGCAGTACTTC.

V usage is TRBV6-4 and J usage is TRBJ2-6; possibly TRBD2 for D (5 bases). Germline values: CDR1 MRHNA, CDR2 SNTAGT. V dropped 2 bases and J dropped 3 bases, with 14 bases sitting between them. CDR3 length: 17 residues. The CDR3 here is CASSDAIVLVGANVLTF. The CDR3 DNA reads as TGTGCCAGCAGTGACGCAATAGTACTAGTTGGGGCCAACGTCCTGACTTTC.

The chain joins TRBV7-2 to TRBJ2-1; D unresolved. Germline CDR1 reads SGHTA; CDR2 reads FQGNSA. This CDR3 comprises 15 residues. Trimming removed 0 bases from V and 4 bases from J, with 10 bases in between. The CDR3 reads CASSLASSRYNEQFF. As DNA, the CDR3 is TGTGCCAGCAGCTTAGCTAGCTCTAGATACAATGAGCAGTTCTTC. Together with reference TRBV7-2 and TRBJ2-1, the CDR3 gives the full variable domain: GAGVSQSPSNKVTEKGKDVELRCDPISGHTALYWYRQSLGQGLEFLIYFQGNSAPDKSGLPSDRFSAERTGGSVSTLTIQRTQQEDSAVYLCASSLASSRYNEQFFGPGTRLTVL.

This clone was picked up a small number of times. V usage is TRBV19 and J usage is TRBJ1-2; D possibly corresponds to TRBD1 (5 bases). V dropped 1 base and J dropped 8 bases, with 14 bases sitting between them. The CDR3 spans 14 residues. The germline V gene has CDR1 LNHDA and CDR2 SQIVND (reference sequence). The chain's CDR3 is CASSIGREGDGYTF. The CDR3, as DNA: TGTGCCAGTAGTATAGGCAGGGAAGGTGACGGCTACACCTTC.

This clone has just a few counts. The chain employs TRBV30 and TRBJ1-6, with D hard to call. The V and J ends lost 4 bases and 8 bases respectively, with 12 bases between them. Germline CDR1 and CDR2: GTSNPN and SVGIG (reference sequence). This CDR3 comprises 13 residues. Written as DNA, the CDR3 is TGTGCCTGGAATGGAGGGTGGGATTCACCCCTCCACTTT. Its protein is CAWNGGWDSPLHF.

The J gene is TRBJ1-2, the V gene TRBV5-1, with D possibly TRBD1 on 6 matching bases. The CDR3 covers 14 residues. V was clipped by 3 bases and J by 6 bases, with 15 bases between them. The V gene's germline CDR1 is SGHRS and CDR2 YFSETQ. CDR3 sequence (DNA): TGCGCCAGCAGCTACGCAGGGGATGAGAATGGCTACACCTTC. Translation gives CASSYAGDENGYTF.

This clone was seen only a few times. The sample carries other DNA sequences with the same CDR3. The rearrangement links TRBV6-5 to TRBJ1-2; D uncertain. The CDR3 is made up of 11 amino acids. Germline CDR1 MNHEY, CDR2 SVGAGI. V was shortened by 8 bases and J by 2 bases, with 6 bases between the two germline ends. CDR3 protein: CASSNNYGYTF. The CDR3, as DNA: TGTGCCAGCTCTAACAACTATGGCTACACCTTC.

The chain couples TRBV4-3 to TRBJ2-3; 8 bases fit TRBD2. The CDR3 has 16 amino acids. The germline V gene has CDR1 LGHNA and CDR2 YSLEER. V shed 1 base, J shed 0 bases, and the junction held 3 bases outside the gene matches. The CDR3 reads CASSQGLAGSTDTQYF. The CDR3 bases are TGCGCCAGCAGCCAAGGGCTAGCGGGCAGCACAGATACGCAGTATTTT.

This clone was seen a handful of times. V and J are TRBV5-1 and TRBJ1-1; D unclear. Germline CDR1 reads SGHRS; CDR2 reads YFSETQ. The CDR3 runs 13 residues. V dropped 3 bases and J dropped 1 base, with 7 bases sitting between them. The CDR3 nucleotides read TGCGCCAGCAGCTCGACCCCGAACACTGAAGCTTTCTTT. Amino acids: CASSSTPNTEAFF.

The chain combines TRBV5-1 with TRBJ1-2, with D perhaps TRBD1 (6 bases). The germline gives CDR1 SGHRS, CDR2 YFSETQ. V was clipped by 4 bases and J by 0 bases, with 13 bases between them. CDR3 length: 15 residues. The CDR3 region has the DNA TGCGCCAGCAGCCCCGGACAGCTAACTAACTATGGCTACACCTTC. Translated: CASSPGQLTNYGYTF.

The chain carries TRBV6-4 and TRBJ2-7, with 11 bases lining up with TRBD1. Germline trimming cut 4 bases from V and 6 bases from J; bases unmatched to any gene: 14. The length of the CDR3 is 17 residues. Germline values: CDR1 MRHNA, CDR2 SNTAGT. The CDR3 DNA reads as TGTGCCAGCAGTGCACCGGGATCTGGGACAGGGGGAGGCGAGCAGTACTTC. Translation gives CASSAPGSGTGGGEQYF.

In this sample, this clone turned up a few times. This rearrangement joins TRBV7-2 to TRBJ2-3; D perhaps matches TRBD1 (5 bases). Trimming took off 4 bases at V and 6 bases at J, with 11 bases between the two ends. Per the germline V gene, CDR1 is SGHTA and CDR2 is FQGNSA. The CDR3 extends over 13 amino acids. CDR3 loop: CASSSPGYDTQYF. CDR3 DNA: TGTGCCAGCAGCTCGCCAGGGTACGATACGCAGTATTTT.

Concerning this clone: Possible read error: a much larger clone is one base away. Additional DNA sequences in this sample encode the identical CDR3. The rearrangement joins TRBV7-9 to TRBJ2-5; D gene ambiguous. Trimming left V 1 base short and J 2 bases short, with 5 bases between. Germline values: CDR1 SEHNR, CDR2 FQNEAQ (reference sequence). The CDR3 length is 13 residues. This CDR3 reads CASSLGQQETQYF. The CDR3 DNA reads TGTGCCAGCAGCTTAGGCCAGCAAGAGACCCAGTACTTC.

The chain has TRBV29-1 and TRBJ2-2; TRBD1 might be the D (6 bases). The germline V and J ends were trimmed by 3 bases and 0 bases, with 11 bases remaining between them. This CDR3 has 15 residues. Germline V gives CDR1 SQVTM, CDR2 ANQGSEA. In DNA form, the CDR3 reads TGCAGCGTTGAGATTGGACAGACGAACACCGGGGAGCTGTTTTTT. Encoded protein: CSVEIGQTNTGELFF.

The chain employs TRBV10-2 and TRBJ1-3, with no clear D. V lost 5 bases to trimming and J lost 3 bases, with 5 bases between them. Germline CDR1 is WSHSY and CDR2 is SAAADI. This CDR3 contains 12 residues. In DNA form, the CDR3 reads TGCGCCAGCAGTCCCAATGGAAACACCATATATTTT. Its translation: CASSPNGNTIYF.

This clone was picked up one time. A junction boundary mismatches the germline segment, possibly from a read error. This chain joins TRBV7-7 and TRBJ2-5, with 7 bases matching TRBD2. Germline CDR1 and CDR2: SSHAT and FNYEAQ (reference sequence). CDR3 length equals 14 residues. The CDR3 DNA is TGTGCTAGCAGCTTAGGCGGGGGCCAAGAGACCCAGTACTTC. It yields the protein CASSLGGGQETQYF.

The rearrangement uses TRBV6-1 and TRBJ2-7; 7 bases agree with TRBD1. V lost 0 bases to trimming and J lost 6 bases; unmatched junction nucleotides: 5. There are 14 residues in the CDR3. Germline values: CDR1 MNHNS, CDR2 SASEGT. The CDR3 DNA is TGTGCCAGCAGTGAAGCGGGACAGTTAGGCGAGCAGTACTTC. It encodes CASSEAGQLGEQYF.

V usage is TRBV30 and J usage is TRBJ1-2; 7 nucleotides line up with TRBD1. Germline V gene data show CDR1 as GTSNPN and CDR2 as SVGIG (reference sequence). This CDR3 has 14 amino acids. The J segment lost 8 bases and the V segment lost 3 bases, leaving 12 bases of the junction unmatched. CDR3 DNA sequence: TGTGCCTGGAGAGCGTACTTGGGGACAGTAGGCTACACCTTC. Protein product: CAWRAYLGTVGYTF.

V is TRBV29-1 and J is TRBJ2-5; D is uncertain. The CDR3 spans 14 residues. CDR1 is SQVTM, CDR2 ANQGSEA, per germline. V was clipped by 6 bases and J by 1 base, with 15 bases between them. The CDR3 DNA reads as TGCAGCGTCTATGGACGAACTACCCAAGAGACCCAGTACTTC. This codes for CSVYGRTTQETQYF.

This chain uses TRBV6-5 with TRBJ2-7; TRBD2 matches at 11 bases. Per the germline V gene, CDR1 is MNHEY and CDR2 is SVGAGI. There are 14 residues in the CDR3. V dropped 4 bases and J dropped 7; count of bases not matched to a gene: 6. This CDR3 is CASSSTSGVREQYF. The DNA for the CDR3 is TGTGCCAGCAGTTCGACTAGCGGGGTAAGGGAGCAGTACTTC.

The count of this clone is one. This rearrangement joins TRBV7-2 to TRBJ1-4, with TRBD1 as a possible D gene (5 bases). The germline V gene encodes CDR1 SGHTA and CDR2 FQGNSA. V was cut by 5 bases and J by 5 bases, with 21 bases left in between. CDR3 size: 17 residues. The CDR3 DNA follows: TGTGCCAGCAGCCGGACGACAGCGGCTCCCGTGAATGAAAAACTGTTTTTT. This codes for CASSRTTAAPVNEKLFF.

This chain joins TRBV10-3 and TRBJ2-5; the match to TRBD1 covers 7 bases. This CDR3 is 12 amino acids long. V lost 8 bases to trimming and J lost 2 bases; unmatched junction nucleotides: 2. The germline V gene encodes CDR1 ENHRY and CDR2 SYGVKD. The CDR3 DNA is TGTGCCATCGGGACAGTACAAGAGACCCAGTACTTC. Its protein is CAIGTVQETQYF.

This chain joins TRBV30 and TRBJ1-3; possibly TRBD1 for D (6 bases). CDR1 is GTSNPN, CDR2 SVGIG, per germline (reference sequence). CDR3 length equals 14 residues. Trimming took 5 bases from V and 0 from J, leaving 11 bases between them. CDR3 sequence reads: CAWSTGSSGNTIYF. CDR3 coding DNA: TGTGCCTGGTCGACAGGTAGCTCTGGAAACACCATATATTTT. Filled out from reference TRBV30 and TRBJ1-3, the complete variable domain reads SQTIHQWPATLVQPVGSPLSLECTVEGTSNPNLYWYRQAAGRGLQLLFYSVGIGQISSEVPQNLSASRPQDRQFILSSKKLLLSDSGFYLCAWSTGSSGNTIYFGEGSWLTVV.

This CDR3 reads CASSTHPRATNEKLFF. In nucleotides, the CDR3 is TGTGCCAGCAGCACACACCCCAGGGCGACTAATGAAAAACTGTTTTTT. The J gene is TRBJ1-4, the V gene TRBV9; perhaps TRBD1 as D (5 bases). CDR1 and CDR2 from the germline V gene are SGDLS and YYNGEE. V gave up 4 bases and J gave up 2 bases, with 15 bases separating them. The CDR3 contains 16 residues.

The chain combines TRBV11-2 with TRBJ1-1; D is ambiguous. The CDR3 has 14 amino acids. Germline-derived CDR1 and CDR2 are SGHAT and FQNNGV. Trimming stripped 1 base from V and 6 bases from J, with 12 bases between. The CDR3 nucleotides read TGTGCCAGCAGCTTAGGGCAGTCCTTAGCTGAAGCTTTCTTT. It translates to CASSLGQSLAEAFF.

Of note for this clone: The same CDR3 also results from other DNA sequences found in this sample. The CDR3 coding sequence is TGTGCCAGCAGCCTAGCGGGGGGCCAAGAGACCCAGTACTTC. It specifies CASSLAGGQETQYF. V and J are TRBV28 and TRBJ2-5; 11 bases align to TRBD2. Germline V gene data show CDR1 as MDHEN and CDR2 as SYDVKM. V shed 6 bases, J shed 1 base, and the junction held 1 base outside the gene matches. The CDR3 totals 14 residues.